The 11 T cell receptor beta chains given below trace back to one sample, sequenced in a study of control samples from healthy donors and cancer patients. Clones were sequenced by immunoSEQ multiplex PCR, and TCRdb holds only the in-frame ones, with some missing. The sample lists roughly 120,000 clones; roughly 90% were seen once. The sample comprised blood. The receptors were sampled from a woman between 18 and 29 years old in good health.

This clone has just a few counts. This chain uses TRBV11-2 with TRBJ1-2; TRBD1 might be the D (6 bases). Germline values: CDR1 SGHAT, CDR2 FQNNGV. The CDR3 is 16 amino acids. Trimming removed 5 bases from V and 6 bases from J, with 22 bases in between. CDR3 protein: CASSQPQGGEVNGYTF. CDR3 nucleotides: TGTGCCAGCAGCCAACCACAGGGCGGGGAGGTCAATGGCTACACCTTC.

V is TRBV27 and J is TRBJ2-7, with D unclear. With 7 bases removed from V and 0 bases from J, the gap between germline ends came to 7 bases. Per germline, CDR1 MNHEY and CDR2 SMNVEV (reference sequence). The CDR3 is made up of 12 amino acids. CDR3 loop: CASTGDSYEQYF. In DNA, the CDR3 is TGTGCCAGCACCGGAGACTCCTACGAGCAGTACTTC.

The chain is built from TRBV10-2 and TRBJ1-1; 9 nucleotides match TRBD1. This CDR3 is 12 amino acids long. CDR1 and CDR2 (germline): WSHSY, SAAADI. Trimming at V came to 6 bases and at J to 11 bases, leaving 7 bases not matched to a gene. The CDR3 coding sequence is TGCGCCAGCAGCGAACAGGGGGCCGGGGCTTTCTTT. This gives the protein CASSEQGAGAFF.

The chain joins TRBV29-1 to TRBJ2-1, with 10 bases fitting TRBD1. The germline V gene has CDR1 SQVTM and CDR2 ANQGSEA. Unmatched junction bases numbered 7, after V lost 4 bases and J lost 7 bases. The CDR3 spans 14 residues. The CDR3 sequence is CSVARQGALNEQFF. In nucleotides, the CDR3 is TGCAGCGTTGCGCGACAGGGGGCGTTAAATGAGCAGTTCTTC.

The chain combines TRBV13 with TRBJ1-2, with D unresolved. Trimming took off 1 base at V and 8 bases at J, with 8 bases between the two ends. In germline, CDR1 is PRHDT, CDR2 FYEKMQ (reference sequence). CDR3 length equals 12 residues. CDR3 in DNA: TGTGCCAGCAGCTTAGCAACCGTCGGCTACACCTTC. Its protein is CASSLATVGYTF.

The rearrangement joins TRBV5-4 to TRBJ1-2; D call uncertain. This CDR3 has 12 amino acids. The germline CDR1 and CDR2 sequences are SGHNT and YYREEE (reference sequence). V dropped 3 bases and J dropped 7 bases, with 10 bases sitting between them. The CDR3 region has the DNA TGTGCCAGCAGCTCGAACGGAGTTGGCTACACCTTC. This translates into CASSSNGVGYTF.

The chain carries TRBV19 and TRBJ2-3; D may be TRBD1 or TRBD2 (5 bases each). Germline assignment: CDR1 LNHDA and CDR2 SQIVND (reference sequence). Trimming removed 7 bases at V and 1 base at J, with 15 bases between. The CDR3 is 15 amino acids. In nucleotides, the CDR3 is TGTGCCAGTACCCTCACGACGGGGCGCACAGATACGCAGTATTTT. Amino acid sequence: CASTLTTGRTDTQYF.

The genes are TRBV6-6 and TRBJ1-6; D is unresolved. The V gene's germline CDR1 is MNHNY and CDR2 SVGAGI (reference sequence). The V end lost 6 bases, the J end lost 5 bases, and 5 bases lay between the germline ends. The CDR3 spans 12 residues. This CDR3 reads CASRANNSPLHF. CDR3 coding DNA: TGTGCCAGCAGGGCCAATAATTCACCCCTCCACTTT.

This chain joins TRBV7-9 and TRBJ1-2, with 11 nucleotides matching TRBD1. This CDR3 has 15 residues. Germline CDR1 and CDR2: SEHNR and FQNEAQ (reference sequence). V shed 4 bases, J shed 6 bases, and the junction held 7 bases outside the gene matches. Here the CDR3 reads CASSSGTGGMDGYTF. CDR3 bases: TGTGCCAGCAGCTCTGGGACAGGGGGAATGGATGGCTACACCTTC.

The V and J genes are TRBV7-2 and TRBJ1-1; no definite D call. V gave up 3 bases and J gave up 1 base, with 12 bases separating them. CDR3 size: 15 residues. Germline V CDR1 and CDR2: SGHTA, FQGNSA. CDR3 in DNA: TGTGCCAGCAGCTTTCGCGGCCGTTCGAACACTGAAGCTTTCTTT. Its protein is CASSFRGRSNTEAFF.

The V and J genes are TRBV11-3 and TRBJ2-3; 9 positions match TRBD2. From germline, CDR1 is SGHNT and CDR2 YENEEA. CDR3 length: 15 residues. After removal of 1 base from V and 2 bases from J, the junction contained 1 base not matched to a gene. The DNA of the CDR3 is TGTGCCAGCAGCTTAGGACTAGCGGACACAGATACGCAGTATTTT. Translating gives CASSLGLADTDTQYF.